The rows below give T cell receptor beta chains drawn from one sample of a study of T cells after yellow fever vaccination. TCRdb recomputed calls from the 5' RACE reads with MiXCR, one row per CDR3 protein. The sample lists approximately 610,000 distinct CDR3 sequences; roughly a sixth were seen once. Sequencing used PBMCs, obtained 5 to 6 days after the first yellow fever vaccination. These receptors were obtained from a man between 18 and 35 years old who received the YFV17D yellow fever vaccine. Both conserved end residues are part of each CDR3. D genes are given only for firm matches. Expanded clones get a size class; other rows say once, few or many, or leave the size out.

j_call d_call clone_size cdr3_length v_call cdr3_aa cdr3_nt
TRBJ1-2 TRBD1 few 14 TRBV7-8 CASSPGTDGYGYTF TGTGCCAGCAGCCCCGGGACAGATGGATATGGCTACACCTTC
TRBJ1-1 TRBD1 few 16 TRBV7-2 CASSPRQGRAPTEAFF TGTGCCAGCAGCCCAAGACAGGGGAGAGCCCCCACTGAAGCTTTCTTT
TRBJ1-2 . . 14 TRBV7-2 CASSPGAESRGYPF TGTGCCAGCAGCCCCGGGGCTGAAAGTCGGGGCTACCCCTTC
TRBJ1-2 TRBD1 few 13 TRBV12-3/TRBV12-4 CASSFRGGFGYTF TGTGCCAGCAGTTTCCGAGGGGGCTTTGGCTACACCTTC
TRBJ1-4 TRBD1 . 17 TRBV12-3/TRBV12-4 CASTTATGGLTNEKLFF TGTGCCAGCACCACCGCGACAGGGGGCCTTACTAATGAAAAACTGTTTTTT
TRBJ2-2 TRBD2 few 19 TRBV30 CAWSTIGLAGERNTGELFF TGTGCCTGGAGTACGATTGGTCTAGCGGGGGAGCGAAACACCGGGGAGCTGTTTTTT
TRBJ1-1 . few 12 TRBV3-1 CASTYLGTEAFF TGTGCCAGCACCTACTTGGGGACTGAAGCTTTCTTT
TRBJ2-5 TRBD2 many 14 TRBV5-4 CASSYPGGQETQYF TGTGCCAGCAGCTATCCGGGGGGGCAAGAGACCCAGTACTTC
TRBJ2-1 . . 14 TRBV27 CASGRPSSYNEQFF TGTGCCAGCGGCCGGCCTAGCTCCTACAATGAGCAGTTCTTC
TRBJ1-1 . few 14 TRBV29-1 CSVQPGQLNTEAFF TGCAGCGTCCAACCCGGACAGCTGAACACTGAAGCTTTCTTT
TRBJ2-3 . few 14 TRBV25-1 CASSEWRRTDTQYF TGTGCCAGCAGTGAATGGAGGAGAACAGATACGCAGTATTTT
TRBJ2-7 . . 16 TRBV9 CASSVGSGAHSYEQYF TGTGCCAGCAGCGTAGGGTCAGGGGCCCACTCCTACGAGCAGTACTTC
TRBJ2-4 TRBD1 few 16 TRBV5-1 CASSWRTGDLKNIQYF TGCGCCAGCAGCTGGAGGACAGGCGACCTTAAAAACATTCAGTACTTC
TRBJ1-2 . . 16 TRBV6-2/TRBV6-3 CASSYSISPGGYGYTF TGTGCCAGCAGTTACTCGATTTCCCCTGGAGGCTATGGCTACACCTTC
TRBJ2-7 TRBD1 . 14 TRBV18 CASSLGQDLREQYF TGTGCCAGCTCACTGGGACAGGACCTACGGGAGCAGTACTTC
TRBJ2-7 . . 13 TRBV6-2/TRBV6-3 CASNDWGAYEQYF TGTGCCAGCAATGACTGGGGAGCCTACGAGCAGTACTTC
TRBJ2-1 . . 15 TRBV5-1 CASSLRTDDYNEQFF TGCGCCAGCAGCTTGAGGACAGACGACTACAATGAGCAGTTCTTC
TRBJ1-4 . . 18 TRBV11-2 CASSPNRGSWSTNEKLFF TGTGCCAGCAGCCCTAACCGTGGCTCCTGGTCCACTAATGAAAAACTGTTTTTT
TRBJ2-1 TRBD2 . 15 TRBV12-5 CASGKGLAGGNEQFF TGTGCTAGTGGTAAGGGACTAGCGGGGGGCAATGAGCAGTTCTTC
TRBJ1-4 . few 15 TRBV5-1 CASSPADATNEKLFF TGCGCCAGCAGCCCGGCTGACGCAACTAATGAAAAACTGTTTTTT
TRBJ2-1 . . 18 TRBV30 CAWSVQRWRGADYNEQFF TGTGCCTGGAGTGTACAGCGTTGGAGGGGGGCCGACTACAATGAGCAGTTCTTC
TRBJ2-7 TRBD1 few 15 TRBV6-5 CASSYRGTGVYEQYF TGTGCCAGCAGTTACCGGGGGACAGGGGTCTACGAGCAGTACTTC
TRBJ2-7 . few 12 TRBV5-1 CARRGRPYEQYF TGCGCCAGACGCGGTCGGCCCTACGAGCAGTACTTC
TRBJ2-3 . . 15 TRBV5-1 CASSSLASGTDTQYF TGCGCCAGCAGCTCACTAGCTAGTGGGACAGATACGCAGTATTTT
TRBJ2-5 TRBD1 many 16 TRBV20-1 CSARTGQARWEETQYF TGCAGTGCTAGAACAGGACAGGCGCGATGGGAAGAGACCCAGTACTTC
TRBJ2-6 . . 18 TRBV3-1 CASSQRSGDSSGANVLTF TGTGCCAGCAGCCAACGATCGGGGGACAGCTCTGGGGCCAACGTCCTGACTTTC
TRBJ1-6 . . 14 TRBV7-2 CASSLDREVYTLHF TGTGCCAGCAGCTTAGACAGGGAAGTATATACCCTCCACTTT
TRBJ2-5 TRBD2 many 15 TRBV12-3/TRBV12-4 CASSAVAGDQETQYF TGTGCCAGCAGTGCAGTAGCGGGGGACCAAGAGACCCAGTACTTC
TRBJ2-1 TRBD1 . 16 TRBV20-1 CSANTPDRGEYNEQFF TGCAGTGCTAACACCCCCGACAGGGGAGAATACAATGAGCAGTTCTTC
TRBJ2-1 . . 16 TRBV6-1 CASSLNGGPAYNEQFF TGTGCCAGCAGCCTAAACGGGGGGCCGGCCTACAATGAGCAGTTCTTC
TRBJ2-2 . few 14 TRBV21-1 CASSKSKVTGELFF TGTGCCAGCAGCAAAAGCAAGGTTACCGGGGAGCTGTTTTTT
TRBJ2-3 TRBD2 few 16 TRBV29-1 CSVGWTSGGLMDTQYF TGCAGCGTTGGGTGGACTAGCGGGGGCCTGATGGATACGCAGTATTTT
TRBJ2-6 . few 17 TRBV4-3 CASSQDLRRSGANVLTF TGCGCCAGCAGCCAAGATCTACGTCGTTCTGGGGCCAACGTCCTGACTTTC
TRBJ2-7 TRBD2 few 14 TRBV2 CASRGLASSYEQYF TGTGCCAGTCGAGGACTAGCCTCGTCCTACGAGCAGTACTTC
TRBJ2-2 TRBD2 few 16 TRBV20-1 CSAKRGAGGMTGELFF TGCAGTGCCAAAAGGGGAGCGGGGGGTATGACCGGGGAGCTGTTTTTT
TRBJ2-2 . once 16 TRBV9 CASSVGGRGTTGELFF TGTGCCAGCAGCGTAGGGGGGCGGGGGACGACCGGGGAGCTGTTTTTT
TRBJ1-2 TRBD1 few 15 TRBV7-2 CASSLAGQGAFGYTF TGTGCCAGCAGCTTAGCGGGACAGGGGGCTTTTGGCTACACCTTC
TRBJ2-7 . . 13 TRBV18 CASSPSDAYEQYF TGTGCCAGCTCACCGTCAGACGCCTACGAGCAGTACTTC
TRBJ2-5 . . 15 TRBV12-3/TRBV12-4 CASSTVGPVKETQYF TGTGCCAGCAGTACAGTTGGACCTGTAAAAGAGACCCAGTACTTC
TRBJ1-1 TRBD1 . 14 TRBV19 CATRPGTGAAEAFF TGTGCCACTCGTCCCGGGACAGGGGCGGCTGAAGCTTTCTTT
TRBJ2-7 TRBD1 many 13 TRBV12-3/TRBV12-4 CASTDRASYEQYF TGTGCCAGCACAGACAGGGCTTCCTACGAGCAGTACTTC
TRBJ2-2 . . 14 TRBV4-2 CASSQEGPGGELFF TGTGCCAGCAGCCAAGAGGGGCCCGGCGGGGAGCTGTTTTTT
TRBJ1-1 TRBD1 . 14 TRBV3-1 CASSQSPTGFEAFF TGTGCCAGCAGCCAAAGCCCGACAGGGTTTGAAGCTTTCTTT
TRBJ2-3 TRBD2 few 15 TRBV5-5 CASSPRGAVTDTQYF TGTGCCAGCAGCCCGCGGGGGGCGGTCACAGATACGCAGTATTTT
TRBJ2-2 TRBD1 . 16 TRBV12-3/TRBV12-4 CASSLADRGRTGELFF TGTGCCAGCAGTTTAGCTGACAGGGGGCGCACCGGGGAGCTGTTTTTT
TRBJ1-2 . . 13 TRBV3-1 CASSQNYVGGYTF TGTGCCAGCAGCCAAAACTATGTCGGCGGCTACACCTTC
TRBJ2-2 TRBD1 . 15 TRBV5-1 CASSDRQGNTGELFF TGCGCCAGCAGCGACCGACAGGGGAACACCGGGGAGCTGTTTTTT
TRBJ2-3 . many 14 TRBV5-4 CASSLKSPTDTQYF TGTGCCAGCAGCTTAAAATCCCCCACAGATACGCAGTATTTT